This entry describes one T cell receptor beta chain. The protocol was immunoSEQ multiplex PCR, while the TCRdb copy is restricted to in-frame clones and leaves out a portion. Here the sample spans approximately 250,000 clones, approximately 89% being singletons. This record comes from a study of blood T cell repertoires in COVID-19. V shed 7 bases and J shed 5 bases, with 17 bases lying between them. CDR1 MNHEY and CDR2 SMNVEV come from the germline V gene (reference sequence). The CDR3 is 14 amino acids. The TCR sequence derives from a man aged 40-55 years with active or convalescent COVID-19. This chain joins TRBV27 and TRBJ1-2; D ambiguous. The sequenced material came from peripheral blood. CDR3 nucleotides: TGTGCCAGCACCAAAATCGGAACAGCTTATGGCTACACCTTC. As protein: CASTKIGTAYGYTF.